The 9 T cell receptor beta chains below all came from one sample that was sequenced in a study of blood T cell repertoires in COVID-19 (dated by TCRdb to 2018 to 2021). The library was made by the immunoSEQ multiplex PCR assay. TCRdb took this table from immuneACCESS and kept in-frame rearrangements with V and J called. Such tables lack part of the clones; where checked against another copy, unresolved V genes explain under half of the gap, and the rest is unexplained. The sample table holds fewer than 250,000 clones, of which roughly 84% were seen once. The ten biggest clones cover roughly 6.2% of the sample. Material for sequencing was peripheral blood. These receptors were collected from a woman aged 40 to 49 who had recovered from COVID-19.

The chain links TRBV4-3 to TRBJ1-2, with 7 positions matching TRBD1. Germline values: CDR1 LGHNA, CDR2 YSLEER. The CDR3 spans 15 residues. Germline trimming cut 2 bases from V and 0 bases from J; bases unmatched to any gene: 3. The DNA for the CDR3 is TGCGCCAGCAGCCAAATGACAGGGACTAACTATGGCTACACCTTC. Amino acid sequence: CASSQMTGTNYGYTF.

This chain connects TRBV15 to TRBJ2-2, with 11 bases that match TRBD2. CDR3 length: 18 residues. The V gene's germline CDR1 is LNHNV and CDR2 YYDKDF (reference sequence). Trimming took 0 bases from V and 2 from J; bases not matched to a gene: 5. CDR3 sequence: CATSRDLGLAENTGELFF. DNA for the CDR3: TGTGCCACCAGCAGAGACCTGGGACTAGCGGAAAACACCGGGGAGCTGTTTTTT.

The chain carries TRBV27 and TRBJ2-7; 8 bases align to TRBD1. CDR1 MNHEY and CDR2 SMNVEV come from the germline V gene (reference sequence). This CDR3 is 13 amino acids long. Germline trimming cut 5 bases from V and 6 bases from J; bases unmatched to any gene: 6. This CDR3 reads CASSHGQGGEQYF. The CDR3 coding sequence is TGTGCCAGCAGTCACGGACAGGGTGGCGAGCAGTACTTC.

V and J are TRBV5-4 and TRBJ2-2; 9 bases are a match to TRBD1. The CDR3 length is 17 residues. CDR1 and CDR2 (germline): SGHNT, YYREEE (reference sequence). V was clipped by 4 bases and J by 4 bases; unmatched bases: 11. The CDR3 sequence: CASSPGIQGAGTGELFF. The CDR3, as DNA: TGTGCCAGCAGCCCGGGTATACAGGGGGCGGGCACCGGGGAGCTGTTTTTT.

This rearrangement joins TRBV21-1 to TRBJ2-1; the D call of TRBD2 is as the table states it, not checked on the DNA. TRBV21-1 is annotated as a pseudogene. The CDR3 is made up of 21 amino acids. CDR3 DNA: TGTGCCAGCAGCAAAACCCACGAACGAAAACTAGCGGGCGATACTTACAATGAGCAGTTCTTC. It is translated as CASSKTHERKLAGDTYNEQFF.

The CDR3 region is CASSQGLGTGTEAFF. CDR3 DNA: TGTGCCAGCAGCCAAGGGCTAGGGACAGGGACTGAAGCTTTCTTT. This chain joins TRBV4-2 and TRBJ1-1; 9 bases fit TRBD1. Germline V gene sequence: CDR1 LGHNA, CDR2 YNFKEQ. The CDR3 contains 15 residues. The junction had 5 bases not matched to a gene; V was cut back by 1 base and J by 5 bases.

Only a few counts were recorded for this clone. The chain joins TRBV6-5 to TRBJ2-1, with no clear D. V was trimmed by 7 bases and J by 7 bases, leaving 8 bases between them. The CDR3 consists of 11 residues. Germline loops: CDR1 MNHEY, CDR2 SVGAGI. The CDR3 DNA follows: TGTGCCAGCACCGTTAATAATGAGCAGTTCTTC. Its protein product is CASTVNNEQFF.

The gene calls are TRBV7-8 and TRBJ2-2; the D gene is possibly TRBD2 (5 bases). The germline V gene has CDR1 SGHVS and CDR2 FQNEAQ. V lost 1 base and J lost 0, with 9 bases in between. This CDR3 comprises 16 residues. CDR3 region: CASSLGGLANTGELFF. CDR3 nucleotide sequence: TGTGCCAGCAGCTTAGGAGGACTTGCGAACACCGGGGAGCTGTTTTTT.

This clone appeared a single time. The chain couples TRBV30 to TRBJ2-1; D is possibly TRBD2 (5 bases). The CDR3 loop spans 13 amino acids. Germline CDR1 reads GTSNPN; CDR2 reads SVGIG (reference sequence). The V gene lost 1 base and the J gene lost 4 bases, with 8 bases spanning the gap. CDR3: CAWSGTGYNEQFF. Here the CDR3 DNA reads TGTGCCTGGAGTGGAACGGGGTACAATGAGCAGTTCTTC.